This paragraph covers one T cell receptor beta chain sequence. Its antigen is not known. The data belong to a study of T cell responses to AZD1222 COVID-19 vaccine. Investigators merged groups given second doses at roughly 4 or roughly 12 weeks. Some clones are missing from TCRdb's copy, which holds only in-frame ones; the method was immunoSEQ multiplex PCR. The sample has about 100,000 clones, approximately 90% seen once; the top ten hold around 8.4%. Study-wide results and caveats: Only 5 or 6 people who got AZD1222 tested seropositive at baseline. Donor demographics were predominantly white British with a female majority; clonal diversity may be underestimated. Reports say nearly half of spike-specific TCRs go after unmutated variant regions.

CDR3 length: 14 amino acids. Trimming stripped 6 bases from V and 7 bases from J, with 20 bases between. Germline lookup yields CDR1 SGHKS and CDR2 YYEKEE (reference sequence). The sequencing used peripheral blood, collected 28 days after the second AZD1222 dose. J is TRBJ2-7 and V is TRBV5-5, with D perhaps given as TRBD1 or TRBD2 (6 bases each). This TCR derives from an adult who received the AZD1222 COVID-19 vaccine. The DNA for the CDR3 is TGTGCCAGCAACCCGTCGGGGGCGCTTAGGGAGCAGTACTTC. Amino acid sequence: CASNPSGALREQYF. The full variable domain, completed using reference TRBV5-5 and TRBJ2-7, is DAGVTQSPTHLIKTRGQQVTLRCSPISGHKSVSWYQQVLGQGPQFIFQYYEKEERGRGNFPDRFSARQFPNYSSELNVNALLLGDSALYLCASNPSGALREQYFGPGTRLTVT.